This T cell receptor beta chain came from a study of shared clonotypes between healthy human individuals. The CDR3 loop spans 14 amino acids. Trimming removed 8 bases from V and 3 bases from J; junction bases left unmatched: 9. Germline CDR1 is LGHNT and CDR2 is FRNRAP. TCRdb keeps only in-frame clones here, not all; method: immunoSEQ multiplex PCR. The sample has about 2,500,000 clones, roughly 92% seen once. This clone showed up just once. This TCR came from a man in his late teens or twenties in good health. This chain uses TRBV12-5 with TRBJ2-7; 8 positions match TRBD1. Material for sequencing was naive CD4+ T cells sorted from blood. Subset: CD45RA+ positively selected. The CDR3 coding sequence is TGTGCTAGTTTAGGGTGGACAGGGCACTACGAGCAGTACTTC. Its protein is CASLGWTGHYEQYF. The full variable domain, with the rest looked up from reference TRBV12-5 and TRBJ2-7, is DARVTQTPRHKVTEMGQEVTMRCQPILGHNTVFWYRQTMMQGLELLAYFRNRAPLDDSGMPKDRFSAEMPDATLATLKIQPSEPRDSAVYFCASLGWTGHYEQYFGPGTRLTVT.